This T cell receptor (beta chain) was retrieved from a study of shared clonotypes between healthy human individuals. About the study: A couple of female and a few male donors aged 18 to 49 were enrolled.

The input for sorted-subset replicate PCRs was approximately 210 ng DNA, 25,000 to 35,000 T cell genomes. Assay used: immunoSEQ multiplex PCR; TCRdb lists only in-frame clones, some missing. The sample shows some 630,000 clones, about 95% of them seen only once. On this clone itself: Antigen: not known.

The CDR3 is 14 residues long. Germline V gene data show CDR1 as SGHNT and CDR2 as YYREEE (reference sequence). Trimming shortened V by 2 bases and J by 1 base, and 10 bases separated the two germline ends. As defined, naive CD8 cells were CD45RO-negative and positively selected for CCR7, with terminally differentiated effector memory CD45RA+ cells excluded. Notes on the study in general: In general, naive subsets displayed greater estimated richness than memory subsets did. A reduction in generation probabilities was seen for non-shared clonotypes relative to those shared by all four donors.

The chain uses TRBV5-4 and TRBJ2-7; tentatively, D is TRBD2 (6 bases). This TCR derives from a woman in her thirties in good health. The sample was naive CD8+ T cells sorted from blood. The CDR3 DNA follows: TGTGCCAGCAGCTTTAGCGGCTTTTCCTACGAGCAGTACTTC. It translates to CASSFSGFSYEQYF.